This T cell receptor beta chain was identified during a study of shared clonotypes between healthy human individuals. Study observations and caveats: Unshared clonotypes carried lower generation probabilities than those common to all four donors. Naive subsets generally exceeded memory subsets in estimated richness.

Regarding this clone: Antigen unknown.

The run depth of the assay was deep. Libraries were prepared by immunoSEQ multiplex PCR; TCRdb keeps only in-frame clonotypes and omits some of them. The top ten hold approximately 0.4% of the sample, which has approximately 2,300,000 clones, 92% seen once. The receptor comes from a man between 18 and 29 years old in good health. Some clones in this sample may be carry-over from other donors' samples. The sample was naive CD4+ T cells from PBMCs. As to subset: CD45RA+ positively selected.

This CDR3 is CASSSNLGETQYF. CDR3 in DNA: TGTGCCAGCAGCTCCAATCTGGGGGAGACCCAGTACTTC. The V and J genes are TRBV7-7 and TRBJ2-5; D call uncertain. V was pared by 4 bases and J by 5 bases, with 11 bases between. This CDR3 is 13 amino acids long. CDR1 is SSHAT, CDR2 FNYEAQ, per germline (reference sequence).